The 28 T cell receptor beta chains below all came from one sample that was sequenced in a study of cytomegalovirus exposure and HLA in healthy donors. Amplification used 60 Vbeta primers and 13 Jbeta primers. Only in-frame clones appear in the TCRdb table, and some are missing; sequencing was by immunoSEQ multiplex PCR. The data contain roughly 120,000 clones, approximately 75% of them singletons. What was sequenced was PBMCs. The origin of the receptors is a middle-aged man in good health and CMV-seronegative.

This rearrangement joins TRBV11-3 to TRBJ2-1; 8 bases are shared with TRBD2. There are 17 residues in the CDR3. V gave up 1 base and J gave up 7 bases; unmatched junction bases: 12. Germline assignment: CDR1 SGHNT and CDR2 YENEEA. Here the CDR3 reads CASSLVSSMGLGNEQFF. In DNA, the CDR3 is TGTGCCAGCAGCTTAGTCAGTTCTATGGGACTAGGAAATGAGCAGTTCTTC.

The V gene is TRBV28, the J gene TRBJ2-5; 8 bases map to TRBD1. V shed 5 bases, J shed 5 bases, and the junction held 7 bases outside the gene matches. The CDR3 consists of 14 residues. Germline assignment: CDR1 MDHEN and CDR2 SYDVKM. CDR3: CASSPGGSRETQYF. As DNA, the CDR3 is TGTGCCAGCAGTCCAGGGGGCTCCCGGGAGACCCAGTACTTC.

The chain combines TRBV7-2 with TRBJ2-3; D might be TRBD2 (6 bases). Germline CDR1 and CDR2: SGHTA and FQGNSA. This CDR3 has 16 amino acids. V was pared by 5 bases and J by 1 base, with 16 bases between. The CDR3 reads CASSQNERVGTDTQYF. CDR3 sequence (DNA): TGTGCCAGCAGCCAAAATGAGCGGGTCGGCACAGATACGCAGTATTTT.

The CDR3 region has the DNA TGCAGCGCCCGACAGGCGACTATCTATGGCTACACCTTC. Protein: CSARQATIYGYTF. The chain carries TRBV29-1 and TRBJ1-2; possibly TRBD1 for D (6 bases). Germline CDR1 and CDR2: SQVTM and ANQGSEA. V was cut by 7 bases and J by 4 bases, with 16 bases left in between. The CDR3 is 13 residues long.

A note on this clone: A read error may produce the germline difference seen at one junction end. The chain employs TRBV5-1 and TRBJ2-4; D gene unclear. The CDR3 is 13 amino acids. Germline V gene sequence: CDR1 SGHRS, CDR2 YFSETQ. CDR3 DNA sequence: TGCGCCAGCGTAGATCGGAACACAAACAGTCAGTACTTC. Encoded protein: CASVDRNTNSQYF.

With respect to this clone: The sample contains more than one DNA sequence encoding this CDR3. The chain couples TRBV28 to TRBJ2-7, with TRBD1 as a possible D gene (6 bases). There are 15 residues in the CDR3. Germline CDR1 MDHEN, CDR2 SYDVKM. Trimming removed 5 bases at V and 1 base at J, with 15 bases between. CDR3 protein: CASSKGDTFSYEQYF. Here the CDR3 DNA reads TGTGCCAGCAGTAAGGGGGACACCTTTTCCTACGAGCAGTACTTC. Together with reference TRBV28 and TRBJ2-7, the CDR3 gives the full variable domain: DVKVTQSSRYLVKRTGEKVFLECVQDMDHENMFWYRQDPGLGLRLIYFSYDVKMKEKGDIPEGYSVSREKKERFSLILESASTNQTSMYLCASSKGDTFSYEQYFGPGTRLTVT.

CDR3: CASRYRGDEQFF. The CDR3 DNA follows: TGTGCCAGCAGGTACAGGGGTGATGAGCAGTTCTTC. This chain links TRBV6-5 with TRBJ2-1; 7 positions agree with TRBD1. The CDR3 loop spans 12 amino acids. Germline CDR1 reads MNHEY; CDR2 reads SVGAGI. The V and J ends lost 6 bases and 8 bases, in that order; junction bases with no gene match: 4.

The chain is built from TRBV25-1 and TRBJ2-5, with 7 bases identical to TRBD1. The J call is in doubt because the DNA end fits TRBJ2-7 better. The germline V gene has CDR1 MGHDK and CDR2 SYGVNS. This CDR3 region has 15 residues. CDR3 protein: CASSESTGAAYEQYF. The CDR3 nucleotides read TGTGCCAGCAGTGAAAGCACAGGGGCAGCCTACGAGCAGTACTTC.

The V and J genes are TRBV11-1 and TRBJ1-4; 8 nucleotides line up with TRBD1. The CDR3 has 13 residues. Germline CDR1 and CDR2: SGHAT and FQDESV (reference sequence). The junction had 2 bases not matched to a gene; V was cut back by 4 bases and J by 7 bases. Written as DNA, the CDR3 is TGTGCCAGCAGCTCGACAGGGGTTGAAAAACTGTTTTTT. The encoded protein is CASSSTGVEKLFF.

The chain links TRBV30 to TRBJ1-5; TRBD1 matches at 7 bases. Germline V gene lookup returns CDR1 GTSNPN and CDR2 SVGIG (reference sequence). There are 15 residues in the CDR3. V shed 1 base and J 4 bases; nucleotides not matched to a gene: 7. This chain's CDR3 is CAWSDGTASNQPQHF. The DNA for the CDR3 is TGTGCCTGGAGTGACGGGACAGCAAGTAATCAGCCCCAGCATTTT. The full variable domain, with the rest looked up from reference TRBV30 and TRBJ1-5, is SQTIHQWPATLVQPVGSPLSLECTVEGTSNPNLYWYRQAAGRGLQLLFYSVGIGQISSEVPQNLSASRPQDRQFILSSKKLLLSDSGFYLCAWSDGTASNQPQHFGDGTRLSIL.

V usage is TRBV7-9 and J usage is TRBJ1-1, with a weak D call TRBD1 (6 bases). Trimming removed 2 bases from V and 0 bases from J, with 13 bases in between. Germline V gives CDR1 SEHNR, CDR2 FQNEAQ (reference sequence). This CDR3 has 16 amino acids. CDR3 sequence: CASSLILGALNTEAFF. The CDR3 DNA sequence: TGTGCCAGCAGCTTAATCTTGGGGGCTTTGAACACTGAAGCTTTCTTT.

J is TRBJ2-3 and V is TRBV5-1, with TRBD2 matching over 8 bases. The CDR3 extends over 17 amino acids. The germline V gene encodes CDR1 SGHRS and CDR2 YFSETQ. V trimming: 0 bases; J trimming: 2 bases; junction bases outside the gene matches: 8. This CDR3 is CASSLVSGGRYTDTQYF. The CDR3 DNA follows: TGCGCCAGCAGCTTGGTAAGCGGGGGCCGCTACACAGATACGCAGTATTTT.

Comment on this clone: Other DNA sequences from this sample encode an identical CDR3 as well. The chain is built from TRBV27 and TRBJ1-5; D may be TRBD1 (6 bases). Germline V gives CDR1 MNHEY, CDR2 SMNVEV (reference sequence). Trimming removed 5 bases from V and 2 bases from J, with 7 bases in between. The CDR3 has 13 amino acids. CDR3 sequence reads: CASSTGRNQPQHF. CDR3 coding DNA: TGTGCCAGCAGTACAGGGCGCAATCAGCCCCAGCATTTT.

The chain couples TRBV29-1 to TRBJ2-5; maybe TRBD2 (5 bases). The CDR3 is 13 residues long. V was pared by 6 bases and J by 1 base, with 12 bases between. Germline V CDR1 and CDR2: SQVTM, ANQGSEA. CDR3 coding DNA: TGCAGCGTAGGACTTAATGCCCAAGAGACCCAGTACTTC. Residues: CSVGLNAQETQYF.

This clone was detected a few times. The genes are TRBV5-4 and TRBJ1-1; no firm D call. Per germline, CDR1 SGHNT and CDR2 YYREEE (reference sequence). The CDR3 loop spans 14 amino acids. V lost 3 bases and J lost 4, with 13 bases in between. The CDR3 sequence is CASSSVALGTEAFF. In DNA, the CDR3 is TGTGCCAGCAGCTCCGTAGCGTTGGGCACTGAAGCTTTCTTT.

V usage is TRBV7-9 and J usage is TRBJ1-1; D is undetermined. This CDR3 has 12 amino acids. V was shortened by 2 bases and J by 11 bases, with 12 bases between the two germline ends. From germline, CDR1 is SEHNR and CDR2 FQNEAQ (reference sequence). Here the CDR3 DNA reads TGTGCCAGCAGCTTATCGTCGGGGTACGCTTTCTTT. It translates to CASSLSSGYAFF. Drawing the rest from reference TRBV7-9 and TRBJ1-1, the complete variable domain is DTGVSQNPRHKITKRGQNVTFRCDPISEHNRLYWYRQTLGQGPEFLTYFQNEAQLEKSRLLSDRFSAERPKGSFSTLEIQRTEQGDSAMYLCASSLSSGYAFFGQGTRLTVV.

Concerning this clone: One end of the junction does not line up with germline, which may come from a read error. The same CDR3 is also encoded by other DNA sequences in this sample. CDR3 bases: TGTGCCAGCAGTACAAGGGCGGGAGGGCTAGGCGGGGAGTTGTTTTTT. This gives the protein CASSTRAGGLGGELFF. The chain links TRBV6-6 to TRBJ2-2; 9 nucleotides match TRBD2. CDR1 and CDR2 (germline): MNHNY, SVGAGI (reference sequence). CDR3 length: 16 residues.

V gene TRBV28 combines with J gene TRBJ2-1; 14 bases map to TRBD2. This CDR3 has 15 amino acids. Germline assignment: CDR1 MDHEN and CDR2 SYDVKM. V lost 5 bases to trimming and J lost 6 bases; unmatched junction nucleotides: 3. The CDR3 nucleotides read TGTGCCAGCAGTCCCGGGACTAGCGGGAGCAATGAGCAGTTCTTC. The encoded protein is CASSPGTSGSNEQFF.

The chain carries TRBV7-2 and TRBJ1-5; D gene uncertain. Trimming pared 1 base from V and 4 bases from J, leaving 14 bases between. CDR3 size: 16 residues. Germline-derived CDR1 and CDR2 are SGHTA and FQGNSA. The CDR3 loop is CASSLESAMENQPQHF. The CDR3 nucleotides read TGTGCCAGCAGCTTAGAATCGGCGATGGAGAATCAGCCCCAGCATTTT.

This chain joins TRBV2 and TRBJ2-7; D is unresolved. V was pared by 7 bases and J by 5 bases, with 9 bases between. The CDR3 loop spans 11 amino acids. CDR1 is SNHLY, CDR2 FYNNEI, per germline. CDR3 bases: TGTGCCAGCAAGCGCACCGACGAGCAGTACTTC. Amino acids: CASKRTDEQYF.

A note on this clone: One junction end disagrees with the germline gene, perhaps due to a read error. The V call is TRBV19, the J call TRBJ2-4; D is ambiguous. Germline CDR1 is LNHDA and CDR2 is SQIVND (reference sequence). This CDR3 has 15 amino acids. The CDR3 DNA sequence: TGTGCCAGTAGTCGTCCCGAACGAGCCAAAAACAGTCAGTACTTC. Protein product: CASSRPERAKNSQYF.

CDR3 sequence (DNA): TGTGCCAGCAGTTCGAGTCCCGGGACAGGGGGAAGCTACACTGAAGCTTTCTTT. Translating it yields CASSSSPGTGGSYTEAFF. The chain has TRBV28 and TRBJ1-1; 11 bases are a match to TRBD1. Per the germline V gene, CDR1 is MDHEN and CDR2 is SYDVKM. This CDR3 spans 18 amino acids. V lost 4 bases to trimming and J lost 3 bases; unmatched junction nucleotides: 13.

The V and J genes are TRBV14 and TRBJ2-3, with a possible D match to TRBD2 (6 bases). Germline V gene sequence: CDR1 SGHDN, CDR2 FVKESK. This CDR3 comprises 15 residues. V was trimmed by 6 bases and J by 2 bases, leaving 15 bases between them. In nucleotides, the CDR3 is TGTGCCAGCAGGCATAGCGGAGACTACACAGATACGCAGTATTTT. Its translation: CASRHSGDYTDTQYF.

V and J are TRBV30 and TRBJ2-2; the D gene is possibly TRBD2 (5 bases). Trimming removed 3 bases from V and 0 bases from J, with 8 bases in between. The germline V gene encodes CDR1 GTSNPN and CDR2 SVGIG (reference sequence). This CDR3 is 14 amino acids long. The CDR3 bases are TGTGCCTGGAGCGCGGGCCCGAACACCGGGGAGCTGTTTTTT. This codes for CAWSAGPNTGELFF.

As for this clone: Its ends do not fully match the called genes, so a read error is possible. CDR3 loop: CASSAGTGDGNSQYF. The CDR3, as DNA: TGTGCCAGCAGCGCCGGGACAGGGGACGGAAACAGTCAGTACTTC. The rearrangement links TRBV6-1 to TRBJ2-4; 10 positions agree with TRBD1. Germline lookup yields CDR1 MNHNS and CDR2 SASEGT. The CDR3 is 15 amino acids.

The chain recombines TRBV11-2 with TRBJ2-2, with 7 positions matching TRBD1. The CDR3 is made up of 18 amino acids. J was trimmed by 0 bases and V by 5 bases; bases with no gene match: 12. Germline values: CDR1 SGHAT, CDR2 FQNNGV. CDR3 in amino acids: CASSHRDSSLPNTGELFF. The DNA of the CDR3 is TGTGCCAGCAGCCACCGGGACAGCTCACTCCCGAACACCGGGGAGCTGTTTTTT.

The sample holds one count of this clone. The chain is built from TRBV19 and TRBJ1-5; tentative D call: TRBD1 (6 bases). The V gene's germline CDR1 is LNHDA and CDR2 SQIVND (reference sequence). Trimming pared 6 bases from V and 9 bases from J, leaving 18 bases between. The CDR3 has 14 residues. The CDR3: CASRRQEEGRPQHF. The CDR3 DNA reads TGTGCCAGTAGGAGACAGGAAGAAGGTAGGCCCCAGCATTTT. The whole variable domain, remainder taken from reference TRBV19 and TRBJ1-5, is DGGITQSPKYLFRKEGQNVTLSCEQNLNHDAMYWYRQDPGQGLRLIYYSQIVNDFQKGDIAEGYSVSREKKESFPLTVTSAQKNPTAFYLCASRRQEEGRPQHFGDGTRLSIL.

The J gene is TRBJ1-2, the V gene TRBV7-9; TRBD1 aligns across 12 bases. Germline assignment: CDR1 SEHNR and CDR2 FQNEAQ (reference sequence). The CDR3 spans 15 residues. The J segment lost 7 bases and the V segment lost 2 bases, leaving 5 bases of the junction unmatched. CDR3 in amino acids: CASSLQGQGAFGYTF. CDR3 coding DNA: TGTGCCAGCAGCTTACAGGGACAGGGGGCATTTGGCTACACCTTC. The full variable domain, with the rest looked up from reference TRBV7-9 and TRBJ1-2, is DTGVSQNPRHKITKRGQNVTFRCDPISEHNRLYWYRQTLGQGPEFLTYFQNEAQLEKSRLLSDRFSAERPKGSFSTLEIQRTEQGDSAMYLCASSLQGQGAFGYTFGSGTRLTVV.